The 4 T cell receptor beta chains given below trace back to one sample, sequenced in a study of early T cells in non-severe SARS-CoV-2 infection. Each CDR3 protein is one row after TCRdb ran MiXCR on the 5' RACE reads. The sample lists more than 50,000 distinct CDR3 sequences; roughly 13% were seen once. Specimen: whole blood, collected at baseline. These receptors were obtained from an adult who was a healthcare worker with PCR-confirmed SARS-CoV-2 infection or an uninfected control (not recorded which).

Worth noting for this clonotype: The junction does not match germline at one end; this may be a read error. V is TRBV4-1 and J is TRBJ1-2; D not resolved. This CDR3 is 15 amino acids long. From germline, CDR1 is MGHRA and CDR2 YSYEKL. This chain's CDR3 is CASSQVGSSPRGCTF. As DNA, the CDR3 is TGCGCCAGCAGCCAAGTGGGATCCTCCCCTAGAGGCTGCACCTTC.

This clonotype was detected only a few times. V gene TRBV18 combines with J gene TRBJ1-2; 7 bases match TRBD1. The CDR3 is 14 residues long. J lost 5 bases, V lost 5 bases, and 8 bases had no gene match. Per the germline V gene, CDR1 is KGHSH and CDR2 is LQKENI. CDR3 sequence: CASSAQGEGYGYTF. CDR3 sequence (DNA): TGTGCCAGCTCAGCCCAGGGGGAAGGATATGGCTACACCTTC.

The chain links TRBV7-9 to TRBJ1-1, with 7 bases lining up with TRBD1. The CDR3 is 15 residues long. With 1 base clipped from V and 3 bases from J, the junction kept 5 bases outside the gene matches. Per the germline V gene, CDR1 is SEHNR and CDR2 is FQNEAQ (reference sequence). The CDR3 loop reads CASSLENTGDTEAFF. The CDR3 nucleotides read TGTGCCAGCAGCTTAGAGAATACAGGGGACACTGAAGCTTTCTTT.

The V gene is TRBV11-3, the J gene TRBJ1-2; D is possibly TRBD1 (5 bases). V lost 0 bases, J lost 9 bases, and 14 bases lay in between. There are 14 residues in the CDR3. The V gene's germline CDR1 is SGHNT and CDR2 YENEEA. The CDR3: CASSLDGDGYCYTF. CDR3 nucleotides: TGTGCCAGCAGCTTAGACGGGGACGGATATTGCTACACCTTC.